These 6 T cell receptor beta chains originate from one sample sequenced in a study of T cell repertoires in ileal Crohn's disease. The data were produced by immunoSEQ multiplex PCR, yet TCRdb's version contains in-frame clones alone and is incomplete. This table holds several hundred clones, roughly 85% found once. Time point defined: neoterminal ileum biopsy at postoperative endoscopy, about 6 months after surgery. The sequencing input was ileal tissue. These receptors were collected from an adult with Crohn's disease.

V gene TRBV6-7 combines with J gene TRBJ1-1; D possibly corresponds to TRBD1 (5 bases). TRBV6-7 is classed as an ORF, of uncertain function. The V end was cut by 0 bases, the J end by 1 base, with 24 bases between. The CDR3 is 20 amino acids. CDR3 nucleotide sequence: TGTGCCAGCAGTTACTCGTTTGGTAACCGGGGTCAGAGGGGGAACACTGAAGCTTTCTTT. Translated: CASSYSFGNRGQRGNTEAFF.

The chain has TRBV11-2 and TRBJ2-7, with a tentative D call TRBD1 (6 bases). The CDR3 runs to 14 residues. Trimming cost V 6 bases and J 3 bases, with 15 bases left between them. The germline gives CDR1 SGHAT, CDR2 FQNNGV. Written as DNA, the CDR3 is TGTGCCAGCAGTATCCTGCCAGGGGTCTACGAGCAGTACTTC. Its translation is CASSILPGVYEQYF.

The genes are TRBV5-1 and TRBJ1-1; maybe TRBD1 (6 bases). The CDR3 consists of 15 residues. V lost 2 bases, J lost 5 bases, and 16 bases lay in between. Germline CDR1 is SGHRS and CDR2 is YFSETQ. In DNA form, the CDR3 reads TGCGCCAGCAGCTTTAAAGGACTGAGGGGGACTGAAGCTTTCTTT. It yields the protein CASSFKGLRGTEAFF.

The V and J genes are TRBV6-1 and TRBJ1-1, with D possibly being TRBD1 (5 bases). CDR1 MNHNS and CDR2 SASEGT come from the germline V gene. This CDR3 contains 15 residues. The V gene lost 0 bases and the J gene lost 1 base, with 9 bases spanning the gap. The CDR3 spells CASSEAWGGNTEAFF. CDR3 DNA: TGTGCCAGCAGTGAAGCGTGGGGGGGGAACACTGAAGCTTTCTTT.

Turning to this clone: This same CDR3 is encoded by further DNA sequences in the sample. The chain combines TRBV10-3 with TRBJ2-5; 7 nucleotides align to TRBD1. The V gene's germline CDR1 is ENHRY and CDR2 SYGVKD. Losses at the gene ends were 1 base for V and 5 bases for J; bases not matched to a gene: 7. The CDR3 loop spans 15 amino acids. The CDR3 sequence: CAISEFEGAGETQYF. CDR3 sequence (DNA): TGTGCCATCAGTGAGTTTGAGGGGGCAGGGGAGACCCAGTACTTC.

The DNA for the CDR3 is TGTGCCAGCAGCGGGGGACAGGCGGCCACTGAAGCTTTCTTT. The encoded protein is CASSGGQAATEAFF. The chain couples TRBV5-8 to TRBJ1-1; 8 bases fit TRBD1. The germline gives CDR1 SGHTS, CDR2 YDEGEE. The V and J ends lost 4 bases and 4 bases, in that order; junction bases with no gene match: 6. The CDR3 runs 14 residues.